This T cell receptor (beta chain) was retrieved from a study of cytomegalovirus exposure and HLA in healthy donors. Study conclusions and caveats: A link between a missense DCLRE1C variant and TCR beta V- and J-gene trimming emerged from a later analysis. A cluster of highly shared sequence variants was likely a sequencing artifact. Later analysis showed TCR association rates varying by HLA locus, highest for DRB1 and lowest for HLA-C.

Germline lookup yields CDR1 SEHNR and CDR2 FQNEAQ (reference sequence). This CDR3 contains 14 residues. Trimming removed 6 bases from V and 8 bases from J; junction bases left unmatched: 8. PCR employed 60 Vbeta and 13 Jbeta primers. Assay: immunoSEQ multiplex PCR; the TCRdb copy retains only in-frame clones and omits some. The repertoire holds around 130,000 clones, about 70% seen once, with over 2% in the top ten. Concerning this clone: As yet, its antigen is unknown.

The sample comprised PBMCs. The clonotype comes from a middle-aged woman in good health and CMV-seropositive. The rearrangement links TRBV7-9 to TRBJ1-4; 8 nucleotides match TRBD1. CDR3 sequence: CASSSDRDGEKLFF. The CDR3 DNA follows: TGTGCCAGCAGTTCGGACAGGGATGGCGAAAAACTGTTTTTT.